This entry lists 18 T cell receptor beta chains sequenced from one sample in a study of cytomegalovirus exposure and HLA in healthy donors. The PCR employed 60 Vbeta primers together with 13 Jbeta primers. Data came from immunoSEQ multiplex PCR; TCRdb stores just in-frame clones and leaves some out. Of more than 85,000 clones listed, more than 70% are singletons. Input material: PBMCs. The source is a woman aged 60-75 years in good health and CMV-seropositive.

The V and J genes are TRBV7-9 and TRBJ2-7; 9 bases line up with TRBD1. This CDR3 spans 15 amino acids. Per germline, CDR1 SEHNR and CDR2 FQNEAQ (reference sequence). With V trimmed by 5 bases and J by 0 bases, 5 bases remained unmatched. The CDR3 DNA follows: TGTGCCAGCAGCCGAGGGACAGGGAGCTCCTACGAGCAGTACTTC. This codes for CASSRGTGSSYEQYF.

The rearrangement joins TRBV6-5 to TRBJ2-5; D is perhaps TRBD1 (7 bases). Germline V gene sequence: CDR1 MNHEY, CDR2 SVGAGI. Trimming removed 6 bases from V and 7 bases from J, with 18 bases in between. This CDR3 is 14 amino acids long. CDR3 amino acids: CASSPGGTVTTQYF. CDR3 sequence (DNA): TGTGCCAGCAGCCCAGGGGGGACCGTCACGACCCAGTACTTC.

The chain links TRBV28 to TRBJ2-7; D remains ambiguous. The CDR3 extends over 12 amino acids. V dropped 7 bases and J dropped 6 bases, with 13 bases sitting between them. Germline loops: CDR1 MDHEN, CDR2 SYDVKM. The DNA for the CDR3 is TGTGCCAGCAAATTGACGGGTGGCGAGCAGTACTTC. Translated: CASKLTGGEQYF.

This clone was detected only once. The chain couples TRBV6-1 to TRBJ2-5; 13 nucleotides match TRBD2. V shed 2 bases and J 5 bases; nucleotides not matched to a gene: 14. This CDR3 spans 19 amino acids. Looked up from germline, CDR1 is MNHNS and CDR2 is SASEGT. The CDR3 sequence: CASSESPPTSGRGQETQYF. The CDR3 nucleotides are TGTGCCAGCAGTGAATCCCCCCCCACTAGCGGGAGGGGGCAGGAGACCCAGTACTTC.

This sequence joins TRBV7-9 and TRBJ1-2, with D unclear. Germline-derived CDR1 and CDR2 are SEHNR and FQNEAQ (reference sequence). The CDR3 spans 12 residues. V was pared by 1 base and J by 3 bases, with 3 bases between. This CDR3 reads CASSLDYYGYTF. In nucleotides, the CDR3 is TGTGCCAGCAGCTTAGACTACTATGGCTACACCTTC.

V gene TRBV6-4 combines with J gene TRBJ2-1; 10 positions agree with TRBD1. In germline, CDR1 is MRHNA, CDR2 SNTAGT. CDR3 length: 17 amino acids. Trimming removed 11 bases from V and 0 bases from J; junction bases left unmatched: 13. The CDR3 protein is CAQYQTGGKDSYNEQFF. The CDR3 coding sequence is TGTGCCCAATACCAGACAGGGGGCAAGGACTCCTACAATGAGCAGTTCTTC.

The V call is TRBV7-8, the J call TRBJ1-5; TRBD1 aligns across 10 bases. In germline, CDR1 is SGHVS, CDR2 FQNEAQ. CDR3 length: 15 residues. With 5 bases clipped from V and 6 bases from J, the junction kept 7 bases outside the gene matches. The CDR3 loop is CASSAQTGGGQPQHF. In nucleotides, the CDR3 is TGTGCCAGCAGCGCCCAGACAGGGGGCGGTCAGCCCCAGCATTTT.

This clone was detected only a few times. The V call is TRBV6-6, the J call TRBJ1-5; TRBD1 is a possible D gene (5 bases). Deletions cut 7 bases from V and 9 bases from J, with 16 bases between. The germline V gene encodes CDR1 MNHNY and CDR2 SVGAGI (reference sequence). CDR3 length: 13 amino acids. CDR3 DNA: TGTGCCAGCACCTACATCGGGGGATCGCCCCAGCATTTT. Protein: CASTYIGGSPQHF.

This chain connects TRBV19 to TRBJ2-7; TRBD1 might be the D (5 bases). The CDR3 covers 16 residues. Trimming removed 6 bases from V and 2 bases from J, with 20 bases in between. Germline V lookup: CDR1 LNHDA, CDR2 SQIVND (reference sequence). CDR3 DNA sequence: TGTGCCAGTAGCAGGGCCAGCCATGGAAGCCCCTACGAGCAGTACTTC. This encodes CASSRASHGSPYEQYF.

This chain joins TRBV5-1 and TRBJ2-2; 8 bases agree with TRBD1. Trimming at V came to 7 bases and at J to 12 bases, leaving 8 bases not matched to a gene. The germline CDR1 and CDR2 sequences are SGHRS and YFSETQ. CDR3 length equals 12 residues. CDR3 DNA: TGCGCCAGCCGCGAAACAGGGGGGAAGCTGTTTTTT. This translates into CASRETGGKLFF.

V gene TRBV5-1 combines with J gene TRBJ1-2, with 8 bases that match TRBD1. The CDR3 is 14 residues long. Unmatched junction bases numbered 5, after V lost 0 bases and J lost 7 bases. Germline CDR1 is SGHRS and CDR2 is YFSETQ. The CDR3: CASSLVPGGSGYTF. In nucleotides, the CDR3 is TGCGCCAGCAGCTTGGTTCCAGGGGGCAGTGGCTACACCTTC.

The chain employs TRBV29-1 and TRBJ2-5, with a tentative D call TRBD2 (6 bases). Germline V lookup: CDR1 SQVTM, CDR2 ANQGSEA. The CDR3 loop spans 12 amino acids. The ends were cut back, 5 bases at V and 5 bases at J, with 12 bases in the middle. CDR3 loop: CSVLRDGETQYF. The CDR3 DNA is TGCAGCGTTCTGCGGGACGGGGAGACCCAGTACTTC.

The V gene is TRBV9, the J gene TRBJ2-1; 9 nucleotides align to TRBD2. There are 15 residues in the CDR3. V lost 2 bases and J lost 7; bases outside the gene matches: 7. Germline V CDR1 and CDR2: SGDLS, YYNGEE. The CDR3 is CASSVGTSRKNEQFF. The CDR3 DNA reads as TGTGCCAGCAGCGTGGGGACTAGCCGTAAGAATGAGCAGTTCTTC. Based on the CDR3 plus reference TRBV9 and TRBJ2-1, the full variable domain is DSGVTQTPKHLITATGQRVTLRCSPRSGDLSVYWYQQSLDQGLQFLIQYYNGEERAKGNILERFSAQQFPDLHSELNLSSLELGDSALYFCASSVGTSRKNEQFFGPGTRLTVL.

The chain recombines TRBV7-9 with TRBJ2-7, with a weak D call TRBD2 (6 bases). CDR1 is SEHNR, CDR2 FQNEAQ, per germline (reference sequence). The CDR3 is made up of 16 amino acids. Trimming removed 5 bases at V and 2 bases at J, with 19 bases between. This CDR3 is CASSRGTWGRTYEQYF. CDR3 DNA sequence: TGTGCCAGCAGCCGGGGGACGTGGGGCAGGACCTACGAGCAGTACTTC.

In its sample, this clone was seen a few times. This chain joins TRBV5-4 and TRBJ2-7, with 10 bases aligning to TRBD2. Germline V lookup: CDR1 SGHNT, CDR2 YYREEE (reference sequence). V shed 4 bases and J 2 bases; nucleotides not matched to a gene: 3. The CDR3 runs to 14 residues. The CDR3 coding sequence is TGTGCCAGCAGCAAGGGACTAGCGACCTACGAGCAGTACTTC. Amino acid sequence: CASSKGLATYEQYF.

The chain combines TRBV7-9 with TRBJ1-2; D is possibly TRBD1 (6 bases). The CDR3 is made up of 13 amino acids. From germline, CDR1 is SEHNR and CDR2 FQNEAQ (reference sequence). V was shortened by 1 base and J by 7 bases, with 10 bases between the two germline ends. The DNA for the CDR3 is TGTGCCAGCAGCTTAGAACGCAGGGGTGGCTACACCTTC. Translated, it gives CASSLERRGGYTF.

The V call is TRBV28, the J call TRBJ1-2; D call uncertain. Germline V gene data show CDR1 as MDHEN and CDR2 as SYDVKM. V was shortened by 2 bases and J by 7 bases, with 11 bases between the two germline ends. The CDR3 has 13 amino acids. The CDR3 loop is CASSLRGFGGYTF. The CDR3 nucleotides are TGTGCCAGCAGTTTACGAGGGTTCGGTGGCTACACCTTC.

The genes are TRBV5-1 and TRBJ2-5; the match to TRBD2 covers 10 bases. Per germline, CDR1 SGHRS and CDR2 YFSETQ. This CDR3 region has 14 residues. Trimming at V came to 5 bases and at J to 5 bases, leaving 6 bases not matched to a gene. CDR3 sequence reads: CASSQREGGETQYF. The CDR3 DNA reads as TGCGCCAGCAGTCAGCGGGAGGGCGGGGAGACCCAGTACTTC. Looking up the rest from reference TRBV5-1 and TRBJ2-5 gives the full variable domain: KAGVTQTPRYLIKTRGQQVTLSCSPISGHRSVSWYQQTPGQGLQFLFEYFSETQRNKGNFPGRFSGRQFSNSRSEMNVSTLELGDSALYLCASSQREGGETQYFGPGTRLLVL.